The next 27 T cell receptor beta chains were all read from a single sample in a study of cytomegalovirus exposure and HLA in healthy donors. Amplification used 60 Vbeta primers and 13 Jbeta primers. Assay used: immunoSEQ multiplex PCR; TCRdb lists only in-frame clones, some missing. The sample lists about 160,000 clones, around 79% occurring once. Source material: PBMCs. These TCRs come from a woman aged 50 to 65 in good health and CMV-seropositive.

The chain has TRBV19 and TRBJ2-6; D is perhaps TRBD1 (6 bases). The CDR3 is 17 residues long. Germline lookup yields CDR1 LNHDA and CDR2 SQIVND (reference sequence). The V end was cut by 6 bases, the J end by 2 bases, with 17 bases between. CDR3 protein: CASSQPTTGTGANVLTF. CDR3 coding DNA: TGTGCCAGTAGCCAACCCACGACAGGAACTGGGGCCAACGTCCTGACTTTC.

The sample holds one count of this clone. The rearrangement uses TRBV5-4 and TRBJ1-3, with TRBD1 as a possible D gene (6 bases). Germline V gives CDR1 SGHNT, CDR2 YYREEE (reference sequence). The CDR3 has 15 residues. Trimming shortened V by 4 bases and J by 0 bases, and 11 bases separated the two germline ends. In nucleotides, the CDR3 is TGTGCCAGCAGCCCAGGGGCCCACTCTGGAAACACCATATATTTT. Protein: CASSPGAHSGNTIYF.

The gene calls are TRBV7-6 and TRBJ1-1; 7 bases are a match to TRBD1. The J segment lost 5 bases and the V segment lost 5 bases, leaving 8 bases of the junction unmatched. CDR1 SGHVS and CDR2 FNYEAQ come from the germline V gene. The length of the CDR3 is 14 residues. This CDR3 reads CASSRDRDRTEAFF. The CDR3 nucleotides are TGTGCCAGCAGCCGAGACAGGGATCGGACTGAAGCTTTCTTT.

This chain links TRBV27 with TRBJ2-7, with D possibly being TRBD1 (6 bases). The V end was cut by 6 bases, the J end by 2 bases, with 17 bases between. The germline V gene has CDR1 MNHEY and CDR2 SMNVEV (reference sequence). CDR3 length: 15 amino acids. CDR3 region: CASSSRQARPYEQYF. CDR3 bases: TGTGCCAGCAGCTCGCGACAGGCAAGGCCCTACGAGCAGTACTTC.

The V call is TRBV6-1, the J call TRBJ1-5, with 10 bases aligning to TRBD1. V was clipped by 6 bases and J by 1 base; unmatched bases: 3. The germline gives CDR1 MNHNS, CDR2 SASEGT. The CDR3 has 15 residues. This CDR3 is CASRKGQGSNQPQHF. Here the CDR3 DNA reads TGTGCCAGCAGAAAGGGACAGGGGAGCAATCAGCCCCAGCATTTT.

V usage is TRBV2 and J usage is TRBJ2-3, with TRBD2 matching 11 bases. Looked up from germline, CDR1 is SNHLY and CDR2 is FYNNEI. V trimming: 2 bases; J trimming: 7 bases; junction bases outside the gene matches: 2. This CDR3 is built from 14 residues. The CDR3 is CASSETSGSYTQYF. The CDR3 coding sequence is TGTGCCAGCAGTGAAACTAGCGGGAGTTATACGCAGTATTTT.

The rearrangement joins TRBV7-8 to TRBJ2-7; TRBD1 matches at 8 bases. V lost 0 bases to trimming and J lost 4 bases; unmatched junction nucleotides: 8. This CDR3 is 16 amino acids long. Germline loops: CDR1 SGHVS, CDR2 FQNEAQ. CDR3 amino acids: CASSLAAQGAGYEQYF. CDR3 nucleotide sequence: TGTGCCAGCAGCTTAGCGGCGCAGGGGGCAGGGTACGAGCAGTACTTC.

The chain is built from TRBV6-6 and TRBJ1-1; D might be TRBD1 (6 bases). The CDR3 is made up of 13 amino acids. Germline CDR1 is MNHNY and CDR2 is SVGAGI (reference sequence). The V gene lost 6 bases and the J gene lost 3 bases, with 11 bases spanning the gap. CDR3 protein: CASRKNRDTEAFF. DNA of the CDR3: TGTGCCAGCAGAAAGAACAGGGACACTGAAGCTTTCTTT.

The J gene is TRBJ1-2, the V gene TRBV6-1, with TRBD1 as a possible D gene (5 bases). The length of the CDR3 is 14 residues. Germline V gene lookup returns CDR1 MNHNS and CDR2 SASEGT. Trimming took off 10 bases at V and 0 bases at J, with 15 bases between the two ends. CDR3 in amino acids: CATQRGGANYGYTF. Here the CDR3 DNA reads TGTGCCACCCAGCGGGGGGGGGCTAACTATGGCTACACCTTC.

This chain uses TRBV15 with TRBJ2-1; the match to TRBD2 covers 10 bases. The CDR3 runs 15 residues. Germline-derived CDR1 and CDR2 are LNHNV and YYDKDF (reference sequence). V shed 7 bases, J shed 9 bases, and the junction held 12 bases outside the gene matches. CDR3 coding DNA: TGTGCCACCACAAAGGGTAGCGGGGGGTTGGCTGAGCAGTTCTTC. This sequence encodes CATTKGSGGLAEQFF. Full variable domain (outside the CDR3, taken from reference TRBV15 and TRBJ2-1): DAMVIQNPRYQVTQFGKPVTLSCSQTLNHNVMYWYQQKSSQAPKLLFHYYDKDFNNEADTPDNFQSRRPNTSFCFLDIRSPGLGDTAMYLCATTKGSGGLAEQFFGPGTRLTVL.

This clone was seen only once. V gene TRBV6-4 combines with J gene TRBJ1-1; D gene unclear. The length of the CDR3 is 13 residues. Germline V gives CDR1 MRHNA, CDR2 SNTAGT. Trimming took off 6 bases at V and 0 bases at J, with 8 bases between the two ends. CDR3 protein: CASSPTLNTEAFF. As DNA, the CDR3 is TGTGCCAGCAGCCCCACACTGAACACTGAAGCTTTCTTT.

The chain combines TRBV6-1 with TRBJ1-5; 7 bases are shared with TRBD1. The CDR3 runs 14 residues. With V trimmed by 11 bases and J by 4 bases, 11 bases remained unmatched. Germline V lookup: CDR1 MNHNS, CDR2 SASEGT. CDR3 DNA: TGTGCCGGCCGAGAACAGGGGATTAATCAGCCCCAGCATTTT. As protein: CAGREQGINQPQHF.

This clone was found a few times. This sequence joins TRBV29-1 and TRBJ2-7, with TRBD2 as a possible D gene (6 bases). The V end was cut by 0 bases, the J end by 0 bases, with 12 bases between. This CDR3 is 15 amino acids long. Germline V gene lookup returns CDR1 SQVTM and CDR2 ANQGSEA. CDR3 coding DNA: TGCAGCGTTGAAGATCGGCTAGCGAGCTCCTACGAGCAGTACTTC. This gives the protein CSVEDRLASSYEQYF.

The chain recombines TRBV19 with TRBJ1-1; perhaps TRBD1 as D (5 bases). Trimming left V 3 bases short and J 3 bases short, with 11 bases between. The V gene's germline CDR1 is LNHDA and CDR2 SQIVND (reference sequence). This CDR3 region has 14 residues. CDR3 coding DNA: TGTGCCAGTAGTATTGGAGGGGTGGACACTGAAGCTTTCTTT. It encodes CASSIGGVDTEAFF.

The chain joins TRBV5-8 to TRBJ2-1; 9 bases match TRBD2. The CDR3 is made up of 17 amino acids. The germline gives CDR1 SGHTS, CDR2 YDEGEE. Losses at the gene ends were 1 base for V and 5 bases for J; bases not matched to a gene: 10. Here the CDR3 reads CASSLNRAGGPNNEQFF. The CDR3 nucleotides read TGTGCCAGCAGCTTGAACCGGGCGGGAGGGCCCAACAATGAGCAGTTCTTC. The variable domain in full, with the rest retrieved from reference TRBV5-8 and TRBJ2-1, is EAGVTQSPTHLIKTRGQQATLRCSPISGHTSVYWYQQALGLGLQFLLWYDEGEERNRGNFPPRFSGRQFPNYSSELNVNALELEDSALYLCASSLNRAGGPNNEQFFGPGTRLTVL.

V usage is TRBV7-9 and J usage is TRBJ1-4, with TRBD1 matching over 9 bases. Germline values: CDR1 SEHNR, CDR2 FQNEAQ (reference sequence). The V segment lost 8 bases and the J segment 8 bases; nucleotides outside the gene matches: 6. The CDR3 is 13 residues long. As DNA, the CDR3 is TGTGCCAGCCAATCCGGACAGGGGGAAAAACTGTTTTTT. Translation: CASQSGQGEKLFF.

This clone occurred a few times. The V gene is TRBV6-1, the J gene TRBJ1-5, with 7 bases that match TRBD1. J gave up 4 bases and V 2 bases, and 5 bases lay outside the gene matches. Germline V gene lookup returns CDR1 MNHNS and CDR2 SASEGT. CDR3 length: 15 amino acids. Here the CDR3 reads CASSESPGGNQPQHF. Here the CDR3 DNA reads TGTGCCAGCAGTGAATCCCCAGGGGGGAATCAGCCCCAGCATTTT.

This clone was seen once. CDR3 in amino acids: CASGLSPTSYEQYF. CDR3 coding DNA: TGTGCTAGTGGTTTGAGCCCCACTTCCTACGAGCAGTACTTC. The chain is built from TRBV12-5 and TRBJ2-7, with unresolved D. CDR3 size: 14 residues. The germline V gene encodes CDR1 LGHNT and CDR2 FRNRAP. Trimming removed 2 bases at V and 1 base at J, with 9 bases between.

This rearrangement joins TRBV18 to TRBJ1-1; D remains unclear. Trimming left V 4 bases short and J 0 bases short, with 9 bases between. The CDR3 is made up of 14 amino acids. Germline values: CDR1 KGHSH, CDR2 LQKENI. CDR3 loop: CASSLASLNTEAFF. The CDR3 DNA reads TGTGCCAGCTCACTCGCTAGTTTGAACACTGAAGCTTTCTTT.

This clone was detected once. The chain links TRBV2 to TRBJ2-7; 8 nucleotides line up with TRBD2. CDR3 length: 16 residues. V gave up 6 bases and J gave up 4 bases; unmatched junction bases: 14. Germline V gene data show CDR1 as SNHLY and CDR2 as FYNNEI. As DNA, the CDR3 is TGTGCCAGCAGCGCCCCCACCAGCGGGAGTTTGTACGAGCAGTACTTC. Its protein product is CASSAPTSGSLYEQYF.

This clone was counted once. This sequence joins TRBV7-9 and TRBJ2-7, with D tentatively TRBD1 (5 bases). Germline loops: CDR1 SEHNR, CDR2 FQNEAQ (reference sequence). The V end lost 5 bases, the J end lost 4 bases, and 9 bases lay between the germline ends. The CDR3 is made up of 12 amino acids. Written as DNA, the CDR3 is TGTGCCAGCAGCCAAAGGGGATACGAGCAGTACTTC. Its protein product is CASSQRGYEQYF.

In its sample, this clone was seen a few times. V and J are TRBV5-5 and TRBJ1-5, with a tentative D call TRBD1 (5 bases). CDR1 SGHKS and CDR2 YYEKEE come from the germline V gene (reference sequence). Trimming cost V 5 bases and J 5 bases, with 26 bases left between them. CDR3 length equals 18 residues. The CDR3 DNA is TGTGCCAGCAGACTCGCTCGGGTCATAGTGGAGGGGCATCAGCCCCAGCATTTT. Protein: CASRLARVIVEGHQPQHF.

The chain uses TRBV28 and TRBJ2-3; 12 bases are shared with TRBD2. The ends lost 2 bases at V and 1 base at J; junction bases unmatched: 1. Per the germline V gene, CDR1 is MDHEN and CDR2 is SYDVKM. The CDR3 length is 16 residues. The CDR3 region has the DNA TGTGCCAGCAGTTTAGGACTAGCGGGGCGCACAGATACGCAGTATTTT. This gives the protein CASSLGLAGRTDTQYF. The entire variable domain, with the rest obtained from reference TRBV28 and TRBJ2-3, is as follows: DVKVTQSSRYLVKRTGEKVFLECVQDMDHENMFWYRQDPGLGLRLIYFSYDVKMKEKGDIPEGYSVSREKKERFSLILESASTNQTSMYLCASSLGLAGRTDTQYFGPGTRLTVL.

The gene calls are TRBV5-8 and TRBJ2-7; tentatively, D is TRBD2 (5 bases). From germline, CDR1 is SGHTS and CDR2 YDEGEE. The CDR3 runs to 11 residues. Deletions cut 5 bases from V and 12 bases from J, with 15 bases between. The CDR3 DNA reads as TGTGCCAGCAGTTCGATCGGGGTCCCGTACTTC. As protein: CASSSIGVPYF.

V and J are TRBV19 and TRBJ2-1; 9 nucleotides agree with TRBD2. The CDR3 spans 14 residues. CDR1 is LNHDA and CDR2 is SQIVND in the germline V gene (reference sequence). Trimming cost V 8 bases and J 6 bases; bases outside gene matches: 8. The CDR3 reads CASGAGGPSNEQFF. DNA of the CDR3: TGTGCCAGTGGCGCGGGGGGGCCGAGCAATGAGCAGTTCTTC.

There are a few counts of this clone. This rearrangement joins TRBV7-3 to TRBJ2-5, with D unclear. This CDR3 is 13 amino acids long. V lost 3 bases, J lost 0 bases, and 5 bases lay in between. The germline gives CDR1 SGHTA, CDR2 FQGTGA. The CDR3 sequence: CASSLNNQETQYF. CDR3 coding DNA: TGTGCCAGCAGCTTGAACAACCAAGAGACCCAGTACTTC.

V gene TRBV20-1 combines with J gene TRBJ2-3; D ambiguous. Germline loops: CDR1 DFQATT, CDR2 SNEGSKA (reference sequence). V was cut by 6 bases and J by 7 bases, with 5 bases left in between. The CDR3 consists of 9 residues. CDR3: CSASYTQYF. Here the CDR3 DNA reads TGCAGTGCGTCCTATACGCAGTATTTT.